These 24 T cell receptor beta chains share one sample of origin, sequenced in a study of shared clonotypes between healthy human individuals. The protocol was immunoSEQ multiplex PCR, while the TCRdb copy is restricted to in-frame clones and leaves out a portion. The sample holds under 750,000 clones; 72% are singletons and the top ten take under 2%. Sequencing was performed on memory CD4+ T cells sorted from blood. Regarding subset: CD45RA-negative fraction. The receptor source for this set is a woman in her thirties in good health.

The rearrangement joins TRBV2 to TRBJ2-3; 7 bases line up with TRBD2. Looked up from germline, CDR1 is SNHLY and CDR2 is FYNNEI. V lost 7 bases to trimming and J lost 2 bases; unmatched junction nucleotides: 6. The CDR3 is 14 residues long. The DNA of the CDR3 is TGTGCCAGCATCGAGCGGGGATACACAGATACGCAGTATTTT. Its translation: CASIERGYTDTQYF.

This clone has just one count. The genes are TRBV7-9 and TRBJ1-3; TRBD1 might be the D (5 bases). From germline, CDR1 is SEHNR and CDR2 FQNEAQ (reference sequence). CDR3 length equals 16 residues. V lost 7 bases and J 0 bases, leaving 16 bases between the germline ends. The DNA for the CDR3 is TGTGCCAGCACCCCCCCGGGACGGACCTCTGGAAACACCATATATTTT. This translates into CASTPPGRTSGNTIYF.

The V gene is TRBV28, the J gene TRBJ2-1, with 8 bases fitting TRBD2. Germline values: CDR1 MDHEN, CDR2 SYDVKM. The CDR3 length is 17 residues. J gave up 7 bases and V 4 bases, and 15 bases lay outside the gene matches. CDR3 region: CASSSWGVSGMHNEQFF. CDR3 DNA sequence: TGTGCCAGCAGTTCTTGGGGCGTTAGCGGGATGCATAATGAGCAGTTCTTC.

This clone has at least ten counts. This chain uses TRBV30 with TRBJ2-1; D may be TRBD2 (6 bases). V gave up 2 bases and J gave up 5 bases, with 10 bases separating them. Germline V gene sequence: CDR1 GTSNPN, CDR2 SVGIG (reference sequence). CDR3 size: 13 residues. The CDR3 loop reads CAWSKGGDNEQFF. DNA of the CDR3: TGTGCCTGGAGTAAGGGCGGGGACAATGAGCAGTTCTTC.

The chain combines TRBV14 with TRBJ2-7; TRBD2 agrees at 8 bases. Germline V CDR1 and CDR2: SGHDN, FVKESK. CDR3 size: 15 residues. J lost 2 bases, V lost 5 bases, and 8 bases had no gene match. This chain's CDR3 is CASSSLAGITYEQYF. CDR3 DNA: TGTGCCAGCAGCTCCTTAGCGGGGATCACCTACGAGCAGTACTTC.

V and J are TRBV10-1 and TRBJ2-3; TRBD1 might be the D (5 bases). The CDR3 extends over 15 amino acids. V was cut by 5 bases and J by 1 base, with 13 bases left in between. CDR1 WNHNN and CDR2 SYGVQD come from the germline V gene (reference sequence). CDR3 residues: CASSRGLLGTDTQYF. Written as DNA, the CDR3 is TGCGCCAGCAGTAGGGGCCTATTAGGCACAGATACGCAGTATTTT.

The chain employs TRBV5-1 and TRBJ1-2; 7 bases line up with TRBD1. Germline V gene sequence: CDR1 SGHRS, CDR2 YFSETQ. The length of the CDR3 is 16 residues. The V and J ends lost 4 bases and 5 bases, in that order; junction bases with no gene match: 14. CDR3 sequence reads: CASSPSPTGTPYGYTF. As DNA, the CDR3 is TGCGCCAGCAGCCCATCCCCGACAGGGACCCCGTATGGCTACACCTTC.

A word on this clone: This could be a read error, since a much larger clone is one nucleotide away. The rearrangement joins TRBV4-1 to TRBJ1-2, with D perhaps matching TRBD1 (6 bases). Germline V lookup: CDR1 MGHRA, CDR2 YSYEKL. This CDR3 is 14 amino acids long. The CDR3 region has the DNA TGCGTCAGCAGCCAAGATGGGGGGCTATATGGCTACACCTTC. Protein product: CVSSQDGGLYGYTF.

To note about this clone: Just one base apart from a much larger clone, this may be a read error. Other DNA sequences in this specimen translate into the identical CDR3. This rearrangement joins TRBV28 to TRBJ2-1; 10 bases fit TRBD1. After removal of 5 bases from V and 4 bases from J, the junction contained 2 bases not matched to a gene. The CDR3 spans 14 residues. CDR1 MDHEN and CDR2 SYDVKM come from the germline V gene. The CDR3 loop is CASSPGQGYNEQFF. CDR3 DNA sequence: TGTGCCAGCAGTCCGGGACAGGGGTACAATGAGCAGTTCTTC.

This chain links TRBV10-3 with TRBJ2-5; tentatively, D is TRBD2 (6 bases). CDR1 ENHRY and CDR2 SYGVKD come from the germline V gene. The CDR3 loop spans 14 amino acids. V was cut by 6 bases and J by 5 bases, with 16 bases left in between. CDR3 coding DNA: TGTGCCATCAGATCGGGAGTGTCCGGGGAGACCCAGTACTTC. It is translated as CAIRSGVSGETQYF.

This chain connects TRBV5-6 to TRBJ2-7; 9 nucleotides agree with TRBD1. CDR1 and CDR2 from the germline V gene are SGHDT and YYEEEE. V lost 0 bases to trimming and J lost 7 bases; unmatched junction nucleotides: 11. This CDR3 contains 16 residues. In DNA form, the CDR3 reads TGTGCCAGCAGCTTGGCCGGACAGGGGCCCATTGGGGAGCAGTACTTC. This translates into CASSLAGQGPIGEQYF.

The chain combines TRBV18 with TRBJ2-7, with no clear D. V was trimmed by 1 base and J by 7 bases, leaving 17 bases between them. In germline, CDR1 is KGHSH, CDR2 LQKENI. The length of the CDR3 is 15 residues. The CDR3 sequence is CASSPRGVASREQYF. Written as DNA, the CDR3 is TGTGCCAGCTCACCACGAGGAGTTGCGTCTAGAGAGCAGTACTTC. The full variable domain, in which reference TRBV18 and TRBJ2-7 provide the parts outside the CDR3, is NAGVMQNPRHLVRRRGQEARLRCSPMKGHSHVYWYRQLPEEGLKFMVYLQKENIIDESGMPKERFSAEFPKEGPSILRIQQVVRGDSAAYFCASSPRGVASREQYFGPGTRLTVT.

This clone was seen a handful of times. The rearrangement links TRBV19 to TRBJ2-3, with unresolved D. The germline V gene encodes CDR1 LNHDA and CDR2 SQIVND (reference sequence). The CDR3 covers 12 residues. V was cut by 5 bases and J by 2 bases, with 5 bases left in between. The CDR3 reads CASSDHTDTQYF. DNA for the CDR3: TGTGCCAGTAGTGACCACACAGATACGCAGTATTTT. The full variable domain, with the rest looked up from reference TRBV19 and TRBJ2-3, is DGGITQSPKYLFRKEGQNVTLSCEQNLNHDAMYWYRQDPGQGLRLIYYSQIVNDFQKGDIAEGYSVSREKKESFPLTVTSAQKNPTAFYLCASSDHTDTQYFGPGTRLTVL.

This sequence joins TRBV7-9 and TRBJ2-3; 9 positions agree with TRBD2. The CDR3 has 15 residues. J was trimmed by 6 bases and V by 8 bases; bases with no gene match: 12. CDR1 is SEHNR and CDR2 is FQNEAQ in the germline V gene (reference sequence). The CDR3 loop reads CASGSGEREADTQYF. In nucleotides, the CDR3 is TGTGCCAGCGGCTCAGGAGAGCGGGAGGCCGATACGCAGTATTTT.

V usage is TRBV18 and J usage is TRBJ2-3, with D maybe TRBD1 (5 bases). Germline values: CDR1 KGHSH, CDR2 LQKENI. The CDR3 is 14 amino acids. Trimming removed 2 bases at V and 4 bases at J, with 10 bases between. CDR3 bases: TGTGCCAGCTCACCAAGGGGAACCCCAGATACGCAGTATTTT. Its translation is CASSPRGTPDTQYF.

This clone has a single count. The chain carries TRBV18 and TRBJ1-3; D remains unclear. V shed 1 base and J shed 0 bases, with 13 bases lying between them. The germline V gene encodes CDR1 KGHSH and CDR2 LQKENI. The CDR3 runs 17 residues. CDR3 coding DNA: TGTGCCAGCTCACCACGAAGGATTTCGGACTCTGGAAACACCATATATTTT. Translated: CASSPRRISDSGNTIYF.

About this clone: The sample contains more than one DNA sequence encoding this CDR3. The V and J genes are TRBV29-1 and TRBJ1-3, with 7 bases lining up with TRBD1. J gave up 4 bases and V 4 bases, and 4 bases lay outside the gene matches. The germline V gene has CDR1 SQVTM and CDR2 ANQGSEA. The CDR3 has 13 amino acids. In DNA, the CDR3 is TGCAGCGTTGCAAGGGGGCCCGGAAACACCATATATTTT. Translation gives CSVARGPGNTIYF. Full variable domain (remainder filled in from reference TRBV29-1 and TRBJ1-3): SAVISQKPSRDICQRGTSLTIQCQVDSQVTMMFWYRQQPGQSLTLIATANQGSEATYESGFVIDKFPISRPNLTFSTLTVSNMSPEDSSIYLCSVARGPGNTIYFGEGSWLTVV.

The chain carries TRBV6-5 and TRBJ2-6, with TRBD1 matching over 7 bases. CDR3 length: 14 amino acids. CDR1 is MNHEY, CDR2 SVGAGI, per germline. V dropped 3 bases and J dropped 12; count of bases not matched to a gene: 8. The CDR3 is CASSYYKGASVLTF. CDR3 in DNA: TGTGCCAGCAGTTATTATAAGGGGGCGTCCGTCCTGACTTTC.

CDR3 in DNA: TGTGCCAGCAGTTCAACGCCGGGACAGGTAACAGATACGCAGTATTTT. Translating it yields CASSSTPGQVTDTQYF. The chain joins TRBV6-5 to TRBJ2-3; the match to TRBD1 covers 8 bases. J was trimmed by 3 bases and V by 4 bases; bases with no gene match: 9. The germline V gene has CDR1 MNHEY and CDR2 SVGAGI. This CDR3 has 16 residues.

This clone turned up a few times. The rearrangement joins TRBV28 to TRBJ1-2, with 8 bases lining up with TRBD1. This CDR3 is built from 14 residues. CDR1 and CDR2 (germline): MDHEN, SYDVKM. J gave up 4 bases and V 7 bases, and 8 bases lay outside the gene matches. This chain's CDR3 is CASIGQGGIYGYTF. The CDR3 DNA sequence: TGTGCCAGCATAGGACAGGGTGGGATCTATGGCTACACCTTC.

The V and J genes are TRBV15 and TRBJ1-2; TRBD1 matches at 7 bases. Germline V gene lookup returns CDR1 LNHNV and CDR2 YYDKDF (reference sequence). CDR3 size: 16 residues. V lost 5 bases and J lost 6; bases outside the gene matches: 15. The CDR3 nucleotides read TGTGCCACCAGCCGTTACGGAGGACAGGTTGGAGATGGCTACACCTTC. Protein sequence: CATSRYGGQVGDGYTF.

This clone was found a few times. The chain carries TRBV2 and TRBJ2-4; D gene uncertain. Germline CDR1 and CDR2: SNHLY and FYNNEI. This CDR3 is built from 14 residues. Trimming took off 6 bases at V and 4 bases at J, with 13 bases between the two ends. The CDR3 bases are TGTGCCAGCAGGTTGCGGATTGGAAAAAACATTCAGTACTTC. Its protein product is CASRLRIGKNIQYF.

The chain joins TRBV5-1 to TRBJ2-5; 8 nucleotides line up with TRBD2. Trimming at V came to 0 bases and at J to 5 bases, leaving 6 bases not matched to a gene. Germline CDR1 and CDR2: SGHRS and YFSETQ. The length of the CDR3 is 15 residues. The CDR3 bases are TGCGCCAGCAGCTTGGGGGCTAGCGGGCTGGAGACCCAGTACTTC. Its protein is CASSLGASGLETQYF.

The chain links TRBV30 to TRBJ2-3, with D tentatively TRBD1 or TRBD2 (5 bases each). The CDR3 runs to 15 residues. Germline CDR1 GTSNPN, CDR2 SVGIG (reference sequence). Trimming cost V 4 bases and J 4 bases, with 18 bases left between them. The CDR3 is CAWNKGTGGADTQYF. CDR3 nucleotide sequence: TGTGCCTGGAACAAAGGGACGGGCGGTGCAGATACGCAGTATTTT.